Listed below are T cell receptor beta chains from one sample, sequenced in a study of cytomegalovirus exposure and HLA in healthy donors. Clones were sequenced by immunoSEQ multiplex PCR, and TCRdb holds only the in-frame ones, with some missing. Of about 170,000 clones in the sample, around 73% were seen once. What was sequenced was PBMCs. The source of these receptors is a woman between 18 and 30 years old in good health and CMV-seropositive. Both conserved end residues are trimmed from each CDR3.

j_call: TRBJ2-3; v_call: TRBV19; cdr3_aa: ASSKAWTSGLGNTQY
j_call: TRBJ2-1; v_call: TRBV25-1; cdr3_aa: ASSSGVSYNEQF
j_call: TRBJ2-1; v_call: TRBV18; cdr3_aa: ASSPPSGGADEQF
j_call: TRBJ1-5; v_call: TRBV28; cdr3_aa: ASSPGGTQPQH
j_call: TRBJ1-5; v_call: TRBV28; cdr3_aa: ASSWTGPQPQH
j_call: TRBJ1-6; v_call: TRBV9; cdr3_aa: ASSPSTANSPLH
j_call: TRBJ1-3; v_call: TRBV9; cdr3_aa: ASSPGGISGNTIY
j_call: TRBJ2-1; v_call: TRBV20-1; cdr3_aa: SGTAYNEQF
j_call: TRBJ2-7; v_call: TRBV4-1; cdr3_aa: ASSQVGSASYEQY
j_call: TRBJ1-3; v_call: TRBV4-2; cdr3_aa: ASSPSGNTIY
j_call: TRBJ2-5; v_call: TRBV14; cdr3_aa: ASRQVGHSPQETQY
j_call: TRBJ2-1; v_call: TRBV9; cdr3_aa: ASSVTSGAYNEQF
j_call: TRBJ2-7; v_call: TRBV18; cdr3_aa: ASSPRDRVYEQY
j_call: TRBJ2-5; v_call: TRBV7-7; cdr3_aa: ASSSRQLRGETQY
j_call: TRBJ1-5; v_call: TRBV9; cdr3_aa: ASSVDAGGNQPQH
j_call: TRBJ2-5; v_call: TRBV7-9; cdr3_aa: ASSSDYGDRQETQY
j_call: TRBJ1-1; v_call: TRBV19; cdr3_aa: ASSIGGWNTEAF
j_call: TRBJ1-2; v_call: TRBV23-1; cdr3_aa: ASSPGTSYGYT
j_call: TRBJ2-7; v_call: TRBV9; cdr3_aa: ASSVDLVGDEQY
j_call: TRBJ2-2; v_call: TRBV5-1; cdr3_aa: ASSLAFLAGGQNTGELF
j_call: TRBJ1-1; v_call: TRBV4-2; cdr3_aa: ASRDSRNTEAF
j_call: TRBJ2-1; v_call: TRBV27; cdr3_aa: ASTLRSGEGNEQF
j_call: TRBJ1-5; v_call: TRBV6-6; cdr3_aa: ASSSPGTGSH
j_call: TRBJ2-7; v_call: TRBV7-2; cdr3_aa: ASSLAGTGVEQY
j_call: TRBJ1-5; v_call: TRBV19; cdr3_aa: ASSISGYSNQPQH
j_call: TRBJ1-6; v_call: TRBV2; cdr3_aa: ASSETGQATNSPLH
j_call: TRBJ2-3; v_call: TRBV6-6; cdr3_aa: ASSPRGTSGADTQY
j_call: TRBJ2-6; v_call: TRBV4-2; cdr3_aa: ASSQTGGSGANVLT
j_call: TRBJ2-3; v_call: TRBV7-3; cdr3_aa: ASSLRGTSGVVAPDTQY
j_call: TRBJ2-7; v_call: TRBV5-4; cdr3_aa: ASSWGQSYEQY
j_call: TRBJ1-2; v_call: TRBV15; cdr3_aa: ATSRSGQRYGYT
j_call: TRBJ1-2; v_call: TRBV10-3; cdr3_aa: AISESTDDREGYT
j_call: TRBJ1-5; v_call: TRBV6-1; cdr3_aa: ASSATGGLGNQPQH
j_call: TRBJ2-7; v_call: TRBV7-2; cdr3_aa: ASSFSEDYEQY
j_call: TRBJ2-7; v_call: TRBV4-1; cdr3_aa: ASSSDQGGYEQY
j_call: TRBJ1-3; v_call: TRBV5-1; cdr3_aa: ASSLEQGAGNTIY
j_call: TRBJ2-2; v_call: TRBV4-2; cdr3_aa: ASSQDSIGTGNTGELF
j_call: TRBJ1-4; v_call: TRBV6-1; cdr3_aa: ASNRDRNEKLF
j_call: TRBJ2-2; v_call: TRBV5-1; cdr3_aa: ASSFQDRNHGELF
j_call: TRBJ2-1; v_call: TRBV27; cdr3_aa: ASSPSSRGPSSYNEQF